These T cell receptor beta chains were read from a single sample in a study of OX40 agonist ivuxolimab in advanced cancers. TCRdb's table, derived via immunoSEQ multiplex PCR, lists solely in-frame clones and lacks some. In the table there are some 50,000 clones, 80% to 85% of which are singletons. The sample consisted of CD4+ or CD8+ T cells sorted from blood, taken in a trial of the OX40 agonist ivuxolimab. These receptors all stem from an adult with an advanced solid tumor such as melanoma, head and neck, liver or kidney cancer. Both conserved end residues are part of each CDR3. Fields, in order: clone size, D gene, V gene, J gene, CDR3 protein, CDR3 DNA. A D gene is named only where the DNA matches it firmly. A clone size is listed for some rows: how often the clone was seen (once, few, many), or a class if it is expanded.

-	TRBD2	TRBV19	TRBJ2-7	CASSIDRGLAGAYEQYF	TGTGCCAGTAGTATCGATCGGGGACTAGCGGGAGCGTACGAGCAGTACTTC
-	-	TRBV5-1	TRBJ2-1	CASSYKLNEQFF	TGCGCCAGCAGCTACAAGCTCAATGAGCAGTTCTTC
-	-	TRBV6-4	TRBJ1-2	CASTRSSGSQNPNYTF	TGTGCCAGCACCAGGTCTTCCGGTTCTCAAAACCCCAACTACACCTTC
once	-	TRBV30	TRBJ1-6	CAWSQGGGNSPLHF	TGTGCCTGGAGTCAAGGGGGTGGGAATTCACCCCTCCACTTT
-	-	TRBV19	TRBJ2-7	CASSIDGQYLDEQYF	TGTGCCAGTAGTATAGATGGGCAGTATCTCGACGAGCAGTACTTC
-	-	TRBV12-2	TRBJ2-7	CASRFRDSSLEQYF	TGTGCAAGTCGCTTCCGGGACTCAAGCCTCGAGCAGTACTTC
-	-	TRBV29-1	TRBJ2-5	CSVVRVETQYF	TGCAGCGTTGTAAGGGTAGAGACCCAGTACTTC
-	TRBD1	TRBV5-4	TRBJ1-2	CASSGLQGIYGYTF	TGTGCCAGCAGCGGCTTACAGGGGATCTATGGCTACACCTTC
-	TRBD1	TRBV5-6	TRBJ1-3	CASSPRQGAQRGSGNTIYF	TGTGCCAGCAGCCCTCGACAGGGGGCTCAACGTGGCTCTGGAAACACCATATATTTT
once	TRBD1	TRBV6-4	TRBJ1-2	CASSDSQGEDGYTF	TGTGCCAGCAGTGACTCACAGGGGGAGGATGGCTACACCTTC
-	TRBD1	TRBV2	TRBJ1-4	CASHSAGQTQKLFF	TGTGCCAGCCATTCTGCGGGACAGACTCAAAAACTGTTTTTT
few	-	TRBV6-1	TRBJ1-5	CASSDGAGSDQPQHF	TGTGCCAGCAGTGATGGAGCAGGGTCAGATCAGCCCCAGCATTTT
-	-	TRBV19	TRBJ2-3	CASSIGGDSTDTQYF	TGTGCCAGTAGTATAGGCGGAGATAGCACAGATACGCAGTATTTT
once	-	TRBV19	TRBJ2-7	CASRALLGYEQYF	TGTGCCAGTAGGGCCCTCTTGGGGTACGAGCAGTACTTC
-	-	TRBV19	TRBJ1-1	CASNLGRGNTEAFF	TGTGCCAGTAACCTGGGCAGAGGGAACACTGAAGCTTTCTTT
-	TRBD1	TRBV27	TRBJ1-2	CASSLRTGGFYGYTF	TGTGCCAGCAGTTTAAGGACAGGGGGCTTCTATGGCTACACCTTC
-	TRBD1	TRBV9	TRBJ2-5	CASSLGQGAETQYF	TGTGCCAGCAGCCTGGGACAGGGGGCAGAGACCCAGTACTTC
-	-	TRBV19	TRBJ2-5	CASSSTAVQETQYF	TGTGCCAGTAGTTCGACGGCTGTACAAGAGACCCAGTACTTC
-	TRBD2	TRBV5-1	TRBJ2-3	CASSPSLAGADTQYF	TGCGCCAGCAGCCCCAGCCTAGCGGGCGCAGATACGCAGTATTTT
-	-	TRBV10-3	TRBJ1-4	CAIRSAFNEKLFF	TGTGCCATCAGATCGGCCTTTAATGAAAAACTGTTTTTT
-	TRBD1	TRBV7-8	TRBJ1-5	CASSERDRAQHF	TGTGCCAGCAGCGAGCGGGACAGGGCCCAGCATTTT
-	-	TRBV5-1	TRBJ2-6	CASSLVQGSGANVLTF	TGCGCCAGCAGCTTGGTCCAGGGCTCTGGGGCCAACGTCCTGACTTTC
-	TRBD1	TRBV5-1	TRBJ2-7	CASSQTGTGVHEQYF	TGCGCCAGCAGCCAGACCGGGACAGGGGTCCACGAGCAGTACTTC
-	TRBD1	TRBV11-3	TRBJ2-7	CASSPRTGRSSYEQYF	TGTGCCAGCAGCCCCCGGACAGGGCGAAGCTCCTACGAGCAGTACTTC
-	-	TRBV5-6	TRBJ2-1	CASSLGTGFVNEQFF	TGTGCCAGCAGCTTGGGTACGGGGTTCGTGAATGAGCAGTTCTTC
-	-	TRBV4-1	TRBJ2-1	CASSRGGQVSNEQFF	TGCGCCAGCAGCCGAGGAGGGCAGGTTAGCAATGAGCAGTTCTTC
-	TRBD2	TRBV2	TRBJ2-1	CASSLTSGRVNEQFF	TGTGCCAGCAGTTTGACTAGCGGGAGGGTAAATGAGCAGTTCTTC
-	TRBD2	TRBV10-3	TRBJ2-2	CAISEWRLAANTGELFF	TGTGCCATCAGTGAGTGGAGACTAGCGGCGAACACCGGGGAGCTGTTTTTT
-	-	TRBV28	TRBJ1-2	CASSFPSGGNYGYTF	TGTGCCAGCAGTTTCCCCTCTGGGGGTAACTATGGCTACACCTTC
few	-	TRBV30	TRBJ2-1	CAWNDGNYNEQFF	TGTGCCTGGAATGACGGAAACTACAATGAGCAGTTCTTC
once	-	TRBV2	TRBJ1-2	CASSYSGRSYGYTF	TGTGCCAGCAGTTACTCAGGACGGAGCTATGGCTACACCTTC
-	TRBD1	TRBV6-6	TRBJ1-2	CASRWDRGEGYTF	TGTGCCAGCAGATGGGACAGGGGGGAAGGCTACACCTTC
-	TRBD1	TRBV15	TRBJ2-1	CATSRAGQPNEQFF	TGTGCCACCAGCAGAGCGGGACAGCCCAATGAGCAGTTCTTC
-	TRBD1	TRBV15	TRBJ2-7	CATSRDRRYEQYF	TGTGCCACCAGCCGGGACAGACGCTACGAGCAGTACTTC
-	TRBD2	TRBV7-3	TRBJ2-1	CASSLGLAGYNEQFF	TGTGCCAGCAGCTTAGGGCTAGCGGGCTACAATGAGCAGTTCTTC
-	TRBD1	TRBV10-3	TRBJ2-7	CAISGTGVGSEQYF	TGTGCCATCAGTGGGACAGGGGTAGGCTCCGAGCAGTACTTC
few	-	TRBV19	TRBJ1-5	CATLESYSNQPQHF	TGTGCCACCTTGGAGTCATATAGCAATCAGCCCCAGCATTTT
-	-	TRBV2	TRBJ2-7	CASKRESYEQYF	TGTGCCAGCAAAAGGGAATCCTACGAGCAGTACTTC
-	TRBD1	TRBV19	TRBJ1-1	CASSKITGQGLVGTEAFF	TGTGCCAGTAGTAAAATTACGGGACAGGGATTAGTAGGGACTGAAGCTTTCTTT
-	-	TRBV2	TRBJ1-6	CASGTRNNSPLHF	TGTGCCAGCGGGACACGGAATAATTCACCCCTCCACTTT
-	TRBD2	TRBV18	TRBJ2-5	CASSPLAAGASETQYF	TGTGCCAGCTCACCACTCGCAGCGGGAGCGTCTGAGACCCAGTACTTC
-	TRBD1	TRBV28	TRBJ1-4	CASSSSDRGREKLFF	TGTGCCAGCAGTTCCTCGGACAGGGGGCGGGAAAAACTGTTTTTT
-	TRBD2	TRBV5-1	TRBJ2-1	CASSLVLSGRIEQFF	TGCGCCAGCAGCTTGGTCTTGAGCGGGAGGATTGAGCAGTTCTTC
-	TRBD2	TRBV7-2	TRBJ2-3	CASTPTRVASGIVADTQYF	TGTGCCAGCACCCCTACCAGGGTGGCTAGCGGGATCGTGGCAGATACGCAGTATTTT